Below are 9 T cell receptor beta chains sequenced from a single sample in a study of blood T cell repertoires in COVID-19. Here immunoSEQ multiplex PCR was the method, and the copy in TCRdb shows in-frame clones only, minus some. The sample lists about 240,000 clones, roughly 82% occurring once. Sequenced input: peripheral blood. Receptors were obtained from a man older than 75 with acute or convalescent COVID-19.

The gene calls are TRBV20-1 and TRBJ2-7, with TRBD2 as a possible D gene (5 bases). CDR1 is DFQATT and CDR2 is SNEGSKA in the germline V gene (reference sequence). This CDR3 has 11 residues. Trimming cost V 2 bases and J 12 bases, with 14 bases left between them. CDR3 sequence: CSARSLGRPYF. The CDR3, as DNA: TGCAGTGCTAGATCCCTGGGGAGACCGTACTTC.

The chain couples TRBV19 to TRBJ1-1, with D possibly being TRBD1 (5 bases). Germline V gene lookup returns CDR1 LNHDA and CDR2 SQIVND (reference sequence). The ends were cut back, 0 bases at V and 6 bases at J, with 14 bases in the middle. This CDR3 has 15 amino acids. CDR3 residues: CASSIDRGRRAEAFF. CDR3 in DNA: TGTGCCAGTAGTATAGATCGGGGGAGAAGGGCTGAAGCTTTCTTT.

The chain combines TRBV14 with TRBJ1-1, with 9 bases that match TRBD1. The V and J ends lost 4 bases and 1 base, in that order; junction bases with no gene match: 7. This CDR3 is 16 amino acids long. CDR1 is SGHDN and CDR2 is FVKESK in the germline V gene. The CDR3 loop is CASSLIPGQGNTEAFF. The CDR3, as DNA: TGTGCCAGCAGCCTCATCCCGGGACAGGGGAACACTGAAGCTTTCTTT.

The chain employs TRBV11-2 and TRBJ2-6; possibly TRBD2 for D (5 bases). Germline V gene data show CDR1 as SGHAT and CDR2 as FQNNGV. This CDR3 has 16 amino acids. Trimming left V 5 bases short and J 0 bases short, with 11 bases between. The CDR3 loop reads CASSRLQHSGANVLTF. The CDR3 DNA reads TGTGCCAGCAGCCGACTACAGCACTCTGGGGCCAACGTCCTGACTTTC.

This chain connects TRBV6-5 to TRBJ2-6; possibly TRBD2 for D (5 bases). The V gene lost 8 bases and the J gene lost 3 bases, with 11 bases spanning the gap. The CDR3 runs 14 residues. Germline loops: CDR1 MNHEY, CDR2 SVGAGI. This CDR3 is CASSGGGGANVLTF. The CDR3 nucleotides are TGTGCCAGCTCAGGAGGTGGTGGGGCCAACGTCCTGACTTTC.

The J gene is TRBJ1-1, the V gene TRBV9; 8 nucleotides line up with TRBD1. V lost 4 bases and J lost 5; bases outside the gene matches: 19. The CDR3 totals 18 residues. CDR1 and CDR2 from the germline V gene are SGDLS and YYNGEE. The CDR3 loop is CASSKESQGQAWGTEAFF. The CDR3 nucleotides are TGTGCCAGCAGCAAAGAGTCGCAGGGACAGGCGTGGGGGACTGAAGCTTTCTTT. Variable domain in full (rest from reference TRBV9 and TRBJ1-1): DSGVTQTPKHLITATGQRVTLRCSPRSGDLSVYWYQQSLDQGLQFLIQYYNGEERAKGNILERFSAQQFPDLHSELNLSSLELGDSALYFCASSKESQGQAWGTEAFFGQGTRLTVV.

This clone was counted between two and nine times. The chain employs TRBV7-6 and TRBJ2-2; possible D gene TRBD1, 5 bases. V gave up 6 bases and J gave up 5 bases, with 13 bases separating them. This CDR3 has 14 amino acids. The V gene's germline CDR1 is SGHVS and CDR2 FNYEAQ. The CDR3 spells CASRPAGPTGELFF. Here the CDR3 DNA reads TGTGCCAGCAGACCGGCAGGGCCAACCGGGGAGCTGTTTTTT.

DNA of the CDR3: TGTGCCAGCAGTGAGGACAAGGGCCCCGGAGACACTGAAGCTTTCTTT. This codes for CASSEDKGPGDTEAFF. This chain uses TRBV6-4 with TRBJ1-1, with D perhaps TRBD1 (5 bases). The germline V gene encodes CDR1 MRHNA and CDR2 SNTAGT. Trimming shortened V by 3 bases and J by 3 bases, and 17 bases separated the two germline ends. The CDR3 extends over 16 amino acids.

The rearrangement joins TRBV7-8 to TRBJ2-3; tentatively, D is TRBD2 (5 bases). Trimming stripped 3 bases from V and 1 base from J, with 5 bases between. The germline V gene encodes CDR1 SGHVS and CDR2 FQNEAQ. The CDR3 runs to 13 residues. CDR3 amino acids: CASSFGGTDTQYF. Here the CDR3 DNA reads TGTGCCAGCAGCTTCGGGGGCACAGATACGCAGTATTTT.